One sample yielded the 10 T cell receptor beta chains listed below, sequenced in a study of blood T cell repertoires in COVID-19. Data came from immunoSEQ multiplex PCR; TCRdb stores just in-frame clones and leaves some out. The sample lists about 90,000 clones, 80% occurring once. Sequences were obtained from peripheral blood. These receptors all come from a woman aged 70-85 years with acute or convalescent COVID-19.

The V gene is TRBV19, the J gene TRBJ1-1; D is ambiguous. V was pared by 10 bases and J by 4 bases, with 13 bases between. Looked up from germline, CDR1 is LNHDA and CDR2 is SQIVND (reference sequence). The CDR3 sequence is 12 residues long. The CDR3 DNA sequence: TGTGCCACTAAACCGGGTGGCACTGAAGCTTTCTTT. Its translation: CATKPGGTEAFF.

The chain links TRBV5-1 to TRBJ2-7, with TRBD2 matching 14 bases. CDR1 and CDR2 from the germline V gene are SGHRS and YFSETQ. The length of the CDR3 is 15 residues. V dropped 5 bases and J dropped 7; count of bases not matched to a gene: 8. The DNA of the CDR3 is TGCGCCAGCAGGCAGGGGACTAGCGGGAGTAGGGAGCAGTACTTC. It codes for CASRQGTSGSREQYF.

The chain employs TRBV5-1 and TRBJ1-4; weak D call: TRBD1 (6 bases). CDR3 length: 15 amino acids. Germline V gives CDR1 SGHRS, CDR2 YFSETQ. Trimming took off 4 bases at V and 0 bases at J, with 10 bases between the two ends. The CDR3 here is CASSQSGATNEKLFF. The CDR3 coding sequence is TGCGCCAGCAGCCAATCAGGGGCAACTAATGAAAAACTGTTTTTT.

The chain combines TRBV6-6 with TRBJ2-3; D gene unclear. Trimming removed 2 bases at V and 0 bases at J, with 3 bases between. This CDR3 contains 13 residues. Germline V gene sequence: CDR1 MNHNY, CDR2 SVGAGI (reference sequence). The CDR3 DNA sequence: TGTGCCAGCAGTTACCAGAGCACAGATACGCAGTATTTT. It translates to CASSYQSTDTQYF.

This chain uses TRBV28 with TRBJ2-1; D is unclear. The CDR3 is 12 amino acids. Trimming took off 8 bases at V and 3 bases at J, with 8 bases between the two ends. Germline V gene sequence: CDR1 MDHEN, CDR2 SYDVKM. CDR3 loop: CASREVYNEQFF. As DNA, the CDR3 is TGTGCCAGCCGAGAGGTCTACAATGAGCAGTTCTTC.

The gene calls are TRBV28 and TRBJ2-1; 16 positions match TRBD2. J gave up 7 bases and V 2 bases, and 14 bases lay outside the gene matches. CDR3 length: 20 residues. CDR1 and CDR2 from the germline V gene are MDHEN and SYDVKM. The CDR3 bases are TGTGCCAGCAGTTTAGGGACCGGGGGACTAGCGGGAGGGCCAGTGAATGAGCAGTTCTTC. It translates to CASSLGTGGLAGGPVNEQFF.

This clone has a single count. This sequence joins TRBV4-2 and TRBJ1-2; possible D gene TRBD1, 5 bases. V was cut by 1 base and J by 2 bases, with 14 bases left in between. Germline V CDR1 and CDR2: LGHNA, YNFKEQ. The CDR3 runs 16 residues. As DNA, the CDR3 is TGTGCCAGCAGCCAAGGGGGCTCAGGCGTGAACTATGGCTACACCTTC. Its protein is CASSQGGSGVNYGYTF.

The rearrangement uses TRBV5-6 and TRBJ2-1, with 7 positions matching TRBD2. In germline, CDR1 is SGHDT, CDR2 YYEEEE. V gave up 8 bases and J gave up 7 bases; unmatched junction bases: 9. This CDR3 is 13 amino acids long. For the CDR3, the DNA is TGTGCCAGTACGTGGGAGGGCCGGAATGAGCAGTTCTTC. Translation gives CASTWEGRNEQFF.

The chain carries TRBV18 and TRBJ2-2, with 9 nucleotides matching TRBD1. The V gene end was trimmed by 2 bases and the J gene end by 1 base; junction bases not matched to a gene: 5. Germline CDR1 is KGHSH and CDR2 is LQKENI. The CDR3 totals 17 residues. Here the CDR3 reads CASSPGTGTGNTGELFF. CDR3 sequence (DNA): TGTGCCAGCTCACCAGGGACAGGGACAGGGAACACCGGGGAGCTGTTTTTT. Drawing the rest from reference TRBV18 and TRBJ2-2, the complete variable domain is NAGVMQNPRHLVRRRGQEARLRCSPMKGHSHVYWYRQLPEEGLKFMVYLQKENIIDESGMPKERFSAEFPKEGPSILRIQQVVRGDSAAYFCASSPGTGTGNTGELFFGEGSRLTVL.

V and J are TRBV9 and TRBJ1-3, with TRBD1 identical over 12 bases. Germline CDR1 SGDLS, CDR2 YYNGEE. The ends lost 4 bases at V and 2 bases at J; junction bases unmatched: 13. This CDR3 region has 19 residues. The CDR3 bases are TGTGCCAGCAGCCCCCGGGACAGGGGGCCCTCAAGAACTGGAAACACCATATATTTT. This gives the protein CASSPRDRGPSRTGNTIYF.